The 3 T cell receptor beta chains listed next were all sequenced from one sample in a study of T-cell reconstitution after alpha-beta-depleted transplantation in children. This sample's TCRbeta library carried unique molecular identifier barcodes. TCRdb re-called the PCR reads through MiXCR, storing one row per CDR3 protein. The sample includes about 980,000 distinct CDR3 sequences, roughly 31% of them seen just once. Sample: PBMCs, mostly from graft donor cells, taken 360 days after TCRalphabeta/CD19-depleted stem cell transplant. The receptors here all came from a boy under two years old who had a stem cell transplant for SCID, so the T cells may come from the graft donor.

The genes are TRBV5-1 and TRBJ1-1; perhaps TRBD1 as D (6 bases). The CDR3 sequence is 15 residues long. V was trimmed by 3 bases and J by 0 bases, leaving 12 bases between them. The V gene's germline CDR1 is SGHRS and CDR2 YFSETQ. The CDR3 region has the DNA TGCGCCAGCAGCTCGACAGGTTCCATGAACACTGAAGCTTTCTTT. It translates to CASSSTGSMNTEAFF.

The gene calls are TRBV18 and TRBJ2-7; possible D gene TRBD1, 5 bases. V was pared by 6 bases and J by 3 bases, with 15 bases between. The germline gives CDR1 KGHSH, CDR2 LQKENI. The CDR3 totals 14 residues. The DNA of the CDR3 is TGTGCCAGCTCCCCCAGGGCGCCAAACTACGAGCAGTACTTC. As protein: CASSPRAPNYEQYF. The full variable domain, with the rest looked up from reference TRBV18 and TRBJ2-7, is NAGVMQNPRHLVRRRGQEARLRCSPMKGHSHVYWYRQLPEEGLKFMVYLQKENIIDESGMPKERFSAEFPKEGPSILRIQQVVRGDSAAYFCASSPRAPNYEQYFGPGTRLTVT.

J is TRBJ2-3 and V is TRBV6-6; 9 nucleotides align to TRBD1. After removal of 8 bases from V and 5 bases from J, the junction contained 2 bases not matched to a gene. Germline CDR1 and CDR2: MNHNY and SVGAGI (reference sequence). The CDR3 runs to 12 residues. The CDR3 coding sequence is TGTGCCAGCCGGACAGGGGTAGATACGCAGTATTTT. It specifies CASRTGVDTQYF.